Listed here are 18 T cell receptor beta chains from one sample, sequenced in a study of shared T cell receptors in the human thymus. Assay used: immunoSEQ multiplex PCR; TCRdb lists only in-frame clones, some missing. The sample lists 650,000 to 950,000 clones, 70% to 90% seen once, with 0.0095% to 0.011% in the top ten. The same sample was also studied in work on human thymus T cells.

The material sequenced was thymocytes. The origin of the receptors is a girl under three years old with a congenital heart defect.

The chain carries TRBV27 and TRBJ1-1; D possibly corresponds to TRBD1 (6 bases). The V end was cut by 3 bases, the J end by 3 bases, with 11 bases between. CDR3 length: 14 amino acids. The germline V gene has CDR1 MNHEY and CDR2 SMNVEV (reference sequence). CDR3 DNA sequence: TGTGCCAGCAGTTTTGCGGGGGCGTACACTGAAGCTTTCTTT. It yields the protein CASSFAGAYTEAFF.

J is TRBJ1-2 and V is TRBV2, with D perhaps matching TRBD1 (6 bases). This CDR3 is 14 amino acids long. V was pared by 3 bases and J by 3 bases, with 11 bases between. Germline-derived CDR1 and CDR2 are SNHLY and FYNNEI. The CDR3 reads CASSEGAQDYGYTF. The CDR3 nucleotides read TGTGCCAGCAGTGAGGGGGCTCAGGACTATGGCTACACCTTC.

This chain joins TRBV4-1 and TRBJ1-2; 10 bases are a match to TRBD1. V lost 4 bases, J lost 7 bases, and 9 bases stayed unmatched. Germline CDR1 reads MGHRA; CDR2 reads YSYEKL. This CDR3 is built from 15 residues. Here the CDR3 DNA reads TGCGCCAGCAGCCGAGAAAGGGACAGGGGTAGTGGCTACACCTTC. This encodes CASSRERDRGSGYTF.

The gene calls are TRBV10-3 and TRBJ2-1; 8 positions match TRBD1. V was pared by 4 bases and J by 13 bases, with 15 bases of the junction left unmatched. The CDR3 has 15 amino acids. Germline lookup yields CDR1 ENHRY and CDR2 SYGVKD. In DNA, the CDR3 is TGTGCCATCAGTGCGGAGATCGGACAGGGCTCGAAACAGTTCTTC. Translated: CAISAEIGQGSKQFF.

CDR3 amino acids: CASSSRQGEGSGANVLTF. CDR3 nucleotide sequence: TGCGCCAGCAGCTCCCGACAGGGGGAGGGCTCTGGGGCCAACGTCCTGACTTTC. The chain combines TRBV5-1 with TRBJ2-6; 9 bases agree with TRBD1. Germline loops: CDR1 SGHRS, CDR2 YFSETQ. The CDR3 totals 18 residues. Trimming cost V 3 bases and J 0 bases; bases outside gene matches: 7. The full variable domain, rest sourced from reference TRBV5-1 and TRBJ2-6, is KAGVTQTPRYLIKTRGQQVTLSCSPISGHRSVSWYQQTPGQGLQFLFEYFSETQRNKGNFPGRFSGRQFSNSRSEMNVSTLELGDSALYLCASSSRQGEGSGANVLTFGAGSRLTVL.

V is TRBV10-3 and J is TRBJ1-2, with 8 bases lining up with TRBD1. V lost 7 bases to trimming and J lost 6 bases; unmatched junction nucleotides: 7. CDR3 length: 13 residues. Germline CDR1 and CDR2: ENHRY and SYGVKD. The CDR3 sequence: CAITRDRNDGYTF. As DNA, the CDR3 is TGTGCCATCACCCGGGACAGGAACGATGGCTACACCTTC.

This clone has just a few counts. This chain connects TRBV27 to TRBJ2-2; the match to TRBD1 covers 7 bases. CDR3 size: 14 residues. The trim removed 6 bases at V and 6 bases at J, leaving 7 bases unmatched. Germline V lookup: CDR1 MNHEY, CDR2 SMNVEV (reference sequence). The CDR3: CASSPKRGPGELFF. CDR3 DNA: TGTGCCAGCAGCCCCAAAAGGGGGCCCGGGGAGCTGTTTTTT.

This chain connects TRBV4-1 to TRBJ1-5; D is undetermined. There are 14 residues in the CDR3. Trimming shortened V by 1 base and J by 4 bases, and 8 bases separated the two germline ends. Germline lookup yields CDR1 MGHRA and CDR2 YSYEKL. CDR3 in amino acids: CASSQVALNQPQHF. The CDR3 DNA sequence: TGCGCCAGCAGCCAAGTGGCCCTTAATCAGCCCCAGCATTTT.

The V gene is TRBV27, the J gene TRBJ1-5; a weak D match, TRBD1 (5 bases). Germline-derived CDR1 and CDR2 are MNHEY and SMNVEV (reference sequence). The CDR3 has 16 amino acids. The V gene lost 3 bases and the J gene lost 2 bases, with 14 bases spanning the gap. This CDR3 is CASSFAGTEGNQPQHF. As DNA, the CDR3 is TGTGCCAGCAGTTTTGCGGGGACCGAGGGCAATCAGCCCCAGCATTTT.

The chain employs TRBV13 and TRBJ1-1, with D hard to call. CDR1 is PRHDT and CDR2 is FYEKMQ in the germline V gene (reference sequence). V gave up 5 bases and J gave up 1 base, with 11 bases separating them. The CDR3 loop spans 14 amino acids. CDR3 residues: CASSQWAENTEAFF. Here the CDR3 DNA reads TGTGCCAGCAGCCAATGGGCAGAGAACACTGAAGCTTTCTTT.

The J gene is TRBJ1-6, the V gene TRBV19; no definite D call. CDR1 is LNHDA and CDR2 is SQIVND in the germline V gene (reference sequence). The CDR3 contains 16 residues. Between the trimmed V and J ends, which lost 3 bases and 8 bases, there was a span of 17 bases. The CDR3 DNA is TGTGCCAGTAGTATCAGACCCTCACTACGGGATTCACCCCTCCACTTT. Its protein is CASSIRPSLRDSPLHF.

Only one count was recorded for this clone. V is TRBV28 and J is TRBJ2-7; 7 nucleotides line up with TRBD1. The V gene end was trimmed by 4 bases and the J gene end by 2 bases; junction bases not matched to a gene: 8. From germline, CDR1 is MDHEN and CDR2 SYDVKM. The CDR3 extends over 15 amino acids. The CDR3 loop reads CASSSRQGTTYEQYF. The CDR3 nucleotides read TGTGCCAGCAGTTCACGACAGGGAACAACCTACGAGCAGTACTTC.

This chain uses TRBV2 with TRBJ2-5; D is perhaps TRBD1 (5 bases). Germline V gene lookup returns CDR1 SNHLY and CDR2 FYNNEI. The V end lost 6 bases, the J end lost 3 bases, and 14 bases lay between the germline ends. The CDR3 sequence is 14 residues long. The CDR3 DNA sequence: TGTGCCAGCAGCGCGAATAACAGGAAAGAGACCCAGTACTTC. Translated: CASSANNRKETQYF.

The rearrangement uses TRBV10-3 and TRBJ1-6, with unresolved D. CDR1 ENHRY and CDR2 SYGVKD come from the germline V gene. Trimming pared 4 bases from V and 7 bases from J, leaving 8 bases between. The CDR3 runs to 13 residues. CDR3 nucleotides: TGTGCCATCAGTGCGGACTTCAATTCACCCCTCCACTTT. Protein: CAISADFNSPLHF.

This chain connects TRBV6-5 to TRBJ2-7, with TRBD2 matching over 7 bases. Germline lookup yields CDR1 MNHEY and CDR2 SVGAGI. The CDR3 is 15 amino acids. The trim removed 6 bases at V and 2 bases at J, leaving 10 bases unmatched. The CDR3 sequence: CASSATGEGAYEQYF. CDR3 DNA: TGTGCCAGCAGCGCCACCGGGGAGGGTGCCTACGAGCAGTACTTC.

This clone showed up just once. The chain recombines TRBV9 with TRBJ2-1; D might be TRBD2 (6 bases). Trimming removed 0 bases at V and 9 bases at J, with 13 bases between. This CDR3 is 14 amino acids long. Looked up from germline, CDR1 is SGDLS and CDR2 is YYNGEE. The CDR3 region has the DNA TGTGCCAGCAGCGTAGAAGAATGGCGGGGTGAGCAGTTCTTC. This gives the protein CASSVEEWRGEQFF.

The chain is built from TRBV13 and TRBJ1-2; TRBD1 might be the D (5 bases). CDR3 length: 16 residues. V was trimmed by 4 bases and J by 4 bases, leaving 19 bases between them. Germline-derived CDR1 and CDR2 are PRHDT and FYEKMQ (reference sequence). CDR3 nucleotide sequence: TGTGCCAGCAGCTCCATACAAACAGGAGCCCTCTATGGCTACACCTTC. The encoded protein is CASSSIQTGALYGYTF.

The rearrangement uses TRBV11-2 and TRBJ2-1; 10 nucleotides align to TRBD2. J was trimmed by 5 bases and V by 5 bases; bases with no gene match: 12. CDR1 and CDR2 from the germline V gene are SGHAT and FQNNGV. CDR3 length: 17 amino acids. The CDR3 DNA sequence: TGTGCCAGCAGCCCCTCCCTGAGCGGGGGGGCGCACAATGAGCAGTTCTTC. Protein sequence: CASSPSLSGGAHNEQFF.